This T cell receptor (beta chain) was found in a study of cytomegalovirus exposure and HLA in healthy donors. Overall study findings and caveats: Reportedly, diagnosis of cytomegalovirus status by the classifier showed high specificity and sensitivity.

Comment on this clone: Antigen: not known.

A multiplex PCR was run with 60 Vbeta primers and 13 Jbeta primers. Sequencing was performed with immunoSEQ multiplex PCR; in TCRdb, only in-frame clones are kept and a portion is missing. The sample has 95,000 to 150,000 clones, 75% to 80% seen once. Looked up from germline, CDR1 is SGHTS and CDR2 is YDEGEE. The V and J ends lost 3 bases and 0 bases, in that order; junction bases with no gene match: 9. The CDR3 sequence is 17 residues long. The chain uses TRBV5-8 and TRBJ2-3, with TRBD2 identical over 8 bases. The receptor's source is a woman aged 40 to 50 in good health and CMV-seronegative. The specimen was PBMCs. This CDR3 is CASSSDWREDSTDTQYF. CDR3 nucleotides: TGTGCCAGCAGCTCGGACTGGCGGGAGGATAGCACAGATACGCAGTATTTT.